This T cell receptor beta chain was found in a study of T cell responses to AZD1222 COVID-19 vaccine. Overall study findings and caveats: The study found vaccine-associated CD4 TCRs spanning spike, dominant at 160-218 and 743-854. The study identified only six AZD1222 recipients as seropositive at baseline.

Sequenced by immunoSEQ multiplex PCR; TCRdb stores in-frame clones only, minus some. The sample has 85,000 to 130,000 clones, under 90% seen once. V was trimmed by 8 bases and J by 2 bases, leaving 14 bases between them. Per germline, CDR1 KGHDR and CDR2 SFDVKD. This CDR3 region has 15 residues. Comment on this clone: Its specificity is not known.

This chain connects TRBV24-1 to TRBJ2-2; possibly TRBD2 for D (6 bases). Sample: peripheral blood, taken on day 0 of AZD1222 vaccination. The sequence derives from an adult in good health. Here the CDR3 DNA reads TGTGCCACCAAGGACCGGGGGAGAAACACCGGGGAGCTGTTTTTT. It is translated as CATKDRGRNTGELFF.